This T cell receptor (beta chain) was found in a study of T cell responses to AZD1222 COVID-19 vaccine. Findings and caveats of the study: Baseline testing showed seropositivity in only a handful of AZD1222 recipients.

As to this clone: Its antigen is unknown.

Assay: immunoSEQ multiplex PCR; the TCRdb copy retains only in-frame clones and omits some. The table has 150,000 to 200,000 clones, around 91% seen once; the top ten hold roughly 6.2%. Trimming cost V 3 bases and J 6 bases; bases outside gene matches: 13. The CDR3 length is 17 residues. Per the germline V gene, CDR1 is LNHDA and CDR2 is SQIVND (reference sequence). Sequencing was performed on peripheral blood, taken 28 days after the second AZD1222 dose. This chain joins TRBV19 and TRBJ1-5; TRBD1 agrees at 8 bases. This TCR was recovered from an adult who received the AZD1222 COVID-19 vaccine. The CDR3 protein is CASSISSTGVPVQPQHF. DNA for the CDR3: TGTGCCAGTAGTATCTCGTCGACAGGGGTACCCGTTCAGCCCCAGCATTTT. The variable domain in full, with the rest retrieved from reference TRBV19 and TRBJ1-5, is DGGITQSPKYLFRKEGQNVTLSCEQNLNHDAMYWYRQDPGQGLRLIYYSQIVNDFQKGDIAEGYSVSREKKESFPLTVTSAQKNPTAFYLCASSISSTGVPVQPQHFGDGTRLSIL.